This TCR beta chain was sequenced during a study of T-cell reconstitution after alpha-beta-depleted transplantation in children. The CDR3 has 16 amino acids. The germline V gene has CDR1 LNHNV and CDR2 YYDKDF (reference sequence). The V and J ends lost 5 bases and 2 bases, in that order; junction bases with no gene match: 12. For TCRbeta, the library was prepared with unique molecular identifiers. TCRdb itself ran the PCR reads through MiXCR, one entry per CDR3 protein. Of some 87,000 distinct CDR3 sequences detected, around 16% appear once; the ten largest clones hold about 18%. With respect to this clonotype: Its antigen is not identified.

Study-wide points: Reportedly, roughly two months post-transplant, alpha-beta T cells arose from several hundred expanded graft clones. After transplant, high TCRbeta diversity at day 60 in some patients arose from surviving recipient T cells and thymic progenitors. The main origin of T-cell counts and diversity one year after transplant was newly produced T cells.

The chain links TRBV15 to TRBJ2-7; 7 bases are a match to TRBD1. Sequenced here: PBMCs, mostly from graft donor cells, sampled 180 days after TCRalphabeta/CD19-depleted stem cell transplant. This clonotype was sampled from a male patient aged 2 to 10 who had a stem cell transplant for acute lymphoblastic leukemia, so the T cells may come from the graft donor. CDR3 region: CATSPLRGQFTYEQYF. The CDR3 nucleotides are TGTGCCACCAGCCCCCTAAGGGGACAGTTCACCTACGAGCAGTACTTC.